This T cell receptor beta chain came from a study of blood T cell repertoires in COVID-19. Study-level background: COVID-19 samples from acute and convalescent phases originated in the United States, Italy and Spain.

Trimming cost V 5 bases and J 5 bases; bases outside gene matches: 5. CDR1 SGHTA and CDR2 FQGNSA come from the germline V gene. CDR3 size: 14 residues. The repertoire was sequenced with immunoSEQ multiplex PCR; TCRdb's copy has only in-frame clones and lacks some. There are 25,000 to 35,000 clones in the sample; 75% to 90% occur only once, and around a sixth lies in the top ten. The count of this clone is one. The TCR sequence derives from an older man with acute or convalescent COVID-19. The chain links TRBV7-2 to TRBJ1-4; 7 bases agree with TRBD1. The sample consisted of peripheral blood. This chain's CDR3 is CASSRTGENEKLFF. The CDR3, as DNA: TGTGCCAGCAGCCGTACAGGGGAGAATGAAAAACTGTTTTTT.